This TCR beta chain was profiled in a study of yellow fever vaccine responses in identical twins. Study-wide results and limits: The T cell response to vaccination in identical twins was reportedly partly convergent and partly personalized.

About this clonotype: Its antigen is not identified.

Using its own MiXCR run on the RT-PCR reads, TCRdb lists one record per CDR3 protein. This repertoire shows 20,000 to 25,000 distinct CDR3 sequences, 60% to 80% found once; its top ten account for 4% to 6%. The clonotype comes from a woman between 18 and 29 years old who received the yellow fever vaccine. Material: T cells from blood (PBMCs), unsorted or a sorted subset (not recorded which), obtained before or after yellow fever vaccination (not recorded which).

As DNA, the CDR3 is TGCGCCAGCAGTGAGGGGGAGAGCTACGAGCAGTACTTC. It codes for CASSEGESYEQYF. The rearrangement joins TRBV10-1 to TRBJ2-7, with D tentatively TRBD2 (5 bases). Germline CDR1 reads WNHNN; CDR2 reads SYGVQD (reference sequence). Trimming left V 2 bases short and J 3 bases short, with 8 bases between. CDR3 size: 13 residues.